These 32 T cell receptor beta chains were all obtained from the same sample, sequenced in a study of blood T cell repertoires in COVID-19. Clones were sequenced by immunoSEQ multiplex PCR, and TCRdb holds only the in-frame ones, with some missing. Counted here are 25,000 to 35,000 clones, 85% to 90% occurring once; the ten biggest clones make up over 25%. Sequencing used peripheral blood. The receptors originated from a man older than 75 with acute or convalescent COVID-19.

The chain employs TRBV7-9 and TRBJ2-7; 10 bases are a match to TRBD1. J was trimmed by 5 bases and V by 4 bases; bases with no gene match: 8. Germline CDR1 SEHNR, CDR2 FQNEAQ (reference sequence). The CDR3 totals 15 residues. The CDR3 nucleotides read TGTGCCAGCAGCTCGTTCAGGGACAGGGGCCACGAGCAGTACTTC. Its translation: CASSSFRDRGHEQYF.

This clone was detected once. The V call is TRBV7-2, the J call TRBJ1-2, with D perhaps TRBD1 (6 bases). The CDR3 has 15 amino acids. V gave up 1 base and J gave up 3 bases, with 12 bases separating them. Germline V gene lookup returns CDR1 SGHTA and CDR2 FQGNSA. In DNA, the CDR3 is TGTGCCAGCAGCTTAGTTGGGACAATTGACTATGGCTACACCTTC. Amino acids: CASSLVGTIDYGYTF.

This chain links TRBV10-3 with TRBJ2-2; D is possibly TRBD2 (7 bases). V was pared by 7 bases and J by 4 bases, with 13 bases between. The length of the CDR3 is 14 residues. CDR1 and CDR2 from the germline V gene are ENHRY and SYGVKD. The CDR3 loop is CAIKRGAVTGELFF. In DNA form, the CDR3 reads TGTGCCATCAAACGGGGGGCGGTCACCGGGGAGCTGTTTTTT.

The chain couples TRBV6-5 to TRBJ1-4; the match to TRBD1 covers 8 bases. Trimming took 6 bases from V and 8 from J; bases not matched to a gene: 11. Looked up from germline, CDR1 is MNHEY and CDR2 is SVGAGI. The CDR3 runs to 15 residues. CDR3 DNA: TGTGCCAGCAGGGGACTGCGGACAGGGCACGAAAAACTGTTTTTT. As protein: CASRGLRTGHEKLFF.

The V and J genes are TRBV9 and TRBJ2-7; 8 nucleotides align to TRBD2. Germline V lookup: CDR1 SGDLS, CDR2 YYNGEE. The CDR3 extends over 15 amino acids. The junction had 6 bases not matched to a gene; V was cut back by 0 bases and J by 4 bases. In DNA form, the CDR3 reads TGTGCCAGCAGCGTAGGCACGGGAGGGCCTTACGAGCAGTACTTC. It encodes CASSVGTGGPYEQYF.

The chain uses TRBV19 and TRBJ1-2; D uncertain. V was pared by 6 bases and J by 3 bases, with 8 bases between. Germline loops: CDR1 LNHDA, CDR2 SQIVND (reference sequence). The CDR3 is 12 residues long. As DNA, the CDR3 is TGTGCCAGTAGGGAGACCTACTATGGCTACACCTTC. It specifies CASRETYYGYTF.

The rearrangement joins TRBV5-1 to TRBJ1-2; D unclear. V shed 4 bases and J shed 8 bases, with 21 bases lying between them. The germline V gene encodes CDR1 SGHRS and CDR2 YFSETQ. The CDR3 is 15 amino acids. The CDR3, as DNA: TGCGCCAGCAGCCCCCAGGAGGGCCCCCTCGGGGGCTACACCTTC. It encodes CASSPQEGPLGGYTF.

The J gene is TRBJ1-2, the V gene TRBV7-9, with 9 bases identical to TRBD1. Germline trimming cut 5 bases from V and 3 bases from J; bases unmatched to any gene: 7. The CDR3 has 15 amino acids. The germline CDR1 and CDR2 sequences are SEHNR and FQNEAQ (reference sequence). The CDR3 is CASSVKQGADYGYTF. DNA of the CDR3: TGTGCCAGCAGCGTCAAACAGGGGGCGGACTATGGCTACACCTTC.

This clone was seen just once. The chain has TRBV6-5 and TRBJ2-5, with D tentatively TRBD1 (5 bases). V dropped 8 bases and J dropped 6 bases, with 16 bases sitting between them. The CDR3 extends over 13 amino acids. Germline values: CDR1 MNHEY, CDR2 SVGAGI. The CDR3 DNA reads TGTGCCAGCCGCATTCAGGGAAGGCAGACCCAGTACTTC. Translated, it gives CASRIQGRQTQYF.

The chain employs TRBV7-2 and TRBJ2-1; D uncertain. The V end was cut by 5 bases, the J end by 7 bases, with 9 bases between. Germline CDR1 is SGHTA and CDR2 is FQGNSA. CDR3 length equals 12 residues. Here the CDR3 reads CASSTNYNEQFF. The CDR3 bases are TGTGCCAGCAGCACCAACTATAATGAGCAGTTCTTC. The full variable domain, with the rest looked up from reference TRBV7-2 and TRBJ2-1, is GAGVSQSPSNKVTEKGKDVELRCDPISGHTALYWYRQSLGQGLEFLIYFQGNSAPDKSGLPSDRFSAERTGGSVSTLTIQRTQQEDSAVYLCASSTNYNEQFFGPGTRLTVL.

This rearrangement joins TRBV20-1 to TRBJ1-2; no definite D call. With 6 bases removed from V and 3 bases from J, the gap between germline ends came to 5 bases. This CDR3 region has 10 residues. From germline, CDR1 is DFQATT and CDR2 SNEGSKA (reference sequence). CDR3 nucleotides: TGCAGTGCCCCTCACTATGGCTACACCTTC. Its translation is CSAPHYGYTF.

CDR3 residues: CASTRRVAQGEAFF. As DNA, the CDR3 is TGCGCCAGCACCCGACGGGTTGCCCAGGGAGAAGCTTTCTTT. J is TRBJ1-1 and V is TRBV4-1, with a tentative D call TRBD1 (5 bases). This CDR3 has 14 amino acids. Looked up from germline, CDR1 is MGHRA and CDR2 is YSYEKL. Trimming took off 7 bases at V and 8 bases at J, with 20 bases between the two ends.

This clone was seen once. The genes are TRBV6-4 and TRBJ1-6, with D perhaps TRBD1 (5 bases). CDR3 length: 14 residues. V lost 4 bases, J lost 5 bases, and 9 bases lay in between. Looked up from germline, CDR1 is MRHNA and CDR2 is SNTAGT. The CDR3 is CASSGDSHNSPLHF. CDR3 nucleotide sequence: TGTGCCAGCAGTGGCGACAGTCATAATTCACCCCTCCACTTT.

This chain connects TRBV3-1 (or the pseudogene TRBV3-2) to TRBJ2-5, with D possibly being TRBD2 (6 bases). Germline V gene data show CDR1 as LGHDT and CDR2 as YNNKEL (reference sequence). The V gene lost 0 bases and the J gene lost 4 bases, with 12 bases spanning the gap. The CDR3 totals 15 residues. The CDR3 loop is CASSQDLRDAETQYF. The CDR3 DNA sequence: TGTGCCAGCAGCCAAGATCTGCGGGACGCAGAGACCCAGTACTTC.

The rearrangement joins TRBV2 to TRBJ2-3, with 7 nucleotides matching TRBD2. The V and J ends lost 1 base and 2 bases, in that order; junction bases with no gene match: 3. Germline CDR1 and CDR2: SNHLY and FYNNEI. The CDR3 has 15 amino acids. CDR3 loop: CASSEEAGDTDTQYF. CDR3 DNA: TGTGCCAGCAGTGAAGAGGCGGGAGACACAGATACGCAGTATTTT.

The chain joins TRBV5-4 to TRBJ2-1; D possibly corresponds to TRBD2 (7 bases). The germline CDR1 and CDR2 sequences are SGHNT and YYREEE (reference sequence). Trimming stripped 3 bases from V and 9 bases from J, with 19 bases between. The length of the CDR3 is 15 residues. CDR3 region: CASSSGLGGSFEQFF. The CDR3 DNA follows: TGTGCCAGCAGCTCCGGACTAGGGGGGAGTTTTGAGCAGTTCTTC. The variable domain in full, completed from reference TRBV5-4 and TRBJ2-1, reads ETGVTQSPTHLIKTRGQQVTLRCSSQSGHNTVSWYQQALGQGPQFIFQYYREEENGRGNFPPRFSGLQFPNYSSELNVNALELDDSALYLCASSSGLGGSFEQFFGPGTRLTVL.

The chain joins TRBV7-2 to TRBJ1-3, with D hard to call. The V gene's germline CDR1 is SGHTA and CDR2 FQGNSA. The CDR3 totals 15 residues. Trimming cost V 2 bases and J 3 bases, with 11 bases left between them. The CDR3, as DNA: TGTGCCAGCAGCTTAAGGCGGGCGGGTGGAAACACCATATATTTT. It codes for CASSLRRAGGNTIYF. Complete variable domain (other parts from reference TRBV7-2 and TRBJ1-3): GAGVSQSPSNKVTEKGKDVELRCDPISGHTALYWYRQSLGQGLEFLIYFQGNSAPDKSGLPSDRFSAERTGGSVSTLTIQRTQQEDSAVYLCASSLRRAGGNTIYFGEGSWLTVV.

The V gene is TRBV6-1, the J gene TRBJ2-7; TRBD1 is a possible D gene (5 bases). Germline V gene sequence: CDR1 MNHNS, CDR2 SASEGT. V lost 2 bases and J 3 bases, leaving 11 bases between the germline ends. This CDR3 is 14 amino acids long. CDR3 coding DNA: TGTGCCAGCAGTGAAACCGGACACATCTACGAGCAGTACTTC. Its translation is CASSETGHIYEQYF.

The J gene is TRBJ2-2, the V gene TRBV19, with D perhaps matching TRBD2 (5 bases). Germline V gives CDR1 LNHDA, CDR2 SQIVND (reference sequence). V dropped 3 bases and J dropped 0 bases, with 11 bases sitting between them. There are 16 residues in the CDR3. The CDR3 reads CASSMGSGPNTGELFF. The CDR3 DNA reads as TGTGCCAGTAGTATGGGAAGCGGTCCGAACACCGGGGAGCTGTTTTTT.

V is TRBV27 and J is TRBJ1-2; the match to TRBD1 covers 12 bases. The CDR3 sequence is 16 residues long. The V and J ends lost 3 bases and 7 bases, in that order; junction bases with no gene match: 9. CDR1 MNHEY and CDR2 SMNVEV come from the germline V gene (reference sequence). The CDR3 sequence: CASSLASGTGGPGYTF. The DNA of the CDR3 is TGTGCCAGCAGTTTGGCCTCCGGGACAGGGGGCCCTGGCTACACCTTC.

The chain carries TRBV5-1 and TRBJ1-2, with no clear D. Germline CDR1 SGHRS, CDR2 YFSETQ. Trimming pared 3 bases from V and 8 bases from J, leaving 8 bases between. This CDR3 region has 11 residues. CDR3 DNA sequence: TGCGCCAGCAGCTCCACTTACGGCTACACCTTC. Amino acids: CASSSTYGYTF.

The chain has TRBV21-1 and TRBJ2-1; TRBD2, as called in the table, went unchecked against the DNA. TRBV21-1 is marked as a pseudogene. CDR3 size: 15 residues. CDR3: CASPRLAGSPDEQFF. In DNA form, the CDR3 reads TGTGCCAGTCCCCGACTAGCGGGTTCGCCCGATGAGCAGTTCTTC.

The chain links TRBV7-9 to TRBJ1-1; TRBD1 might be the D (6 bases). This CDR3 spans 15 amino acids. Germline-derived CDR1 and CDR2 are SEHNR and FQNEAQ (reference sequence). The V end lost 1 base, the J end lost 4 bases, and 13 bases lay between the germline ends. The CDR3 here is CASSLGQGRGTEAFF. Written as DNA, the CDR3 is TGTGCCAGCAGCTTAGGTCAGGGCAGGGGCACTGAAGCTTTCTTT.

CDR3 in DNA: TGCGCCAGCAGCAGAGGGACTAGCCGCACCGTACAAGAGACCCAGTACTTC. Residues: CASSRGTSRTVQETQYF. The rearrangement links TRBV5-1 to TRBJ2-5; 9 bases are a match to TRBD2. The CDR3 has 17 amino acids. The junction had 12 bases not matched to a gene; V was cut back by 4 bases and J by 2 bases. The germline V gene encodes CDR1 SGHRS and CDR2 YFSETQ.

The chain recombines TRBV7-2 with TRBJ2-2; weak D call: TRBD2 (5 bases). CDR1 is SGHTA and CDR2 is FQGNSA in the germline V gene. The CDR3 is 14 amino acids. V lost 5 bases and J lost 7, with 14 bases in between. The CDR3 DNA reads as TGTGCCAGCAGCCCCATCCGGAGGCGCGGGGAGCTGTTTTTT. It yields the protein CASSPIRRRGELFF. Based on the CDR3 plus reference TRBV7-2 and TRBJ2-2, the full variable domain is GAGVSQSPSNKVTEKGKDVELRCDPISGHTALYWYRQSLGQGLEFLIYFQGNSAPDKSGLPSDRFSAERTGGSVSTLTIQRTQQEDSAVYLCASSPIRRRGELFFGEGSRLTVL.

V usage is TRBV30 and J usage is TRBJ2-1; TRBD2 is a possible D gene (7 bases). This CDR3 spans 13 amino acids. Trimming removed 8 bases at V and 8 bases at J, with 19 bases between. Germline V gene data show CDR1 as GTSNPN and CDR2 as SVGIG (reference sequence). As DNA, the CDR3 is TGTGCCGCGGAAAGGGTAGGGGGGGATGAGCAGTTCTTC. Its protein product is CAAERVGGDEQFF.

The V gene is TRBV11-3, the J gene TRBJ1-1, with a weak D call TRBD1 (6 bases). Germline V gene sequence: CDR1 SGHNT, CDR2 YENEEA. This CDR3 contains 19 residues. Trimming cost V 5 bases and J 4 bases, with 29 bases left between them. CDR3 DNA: TGTGCCAGCAGCCCACCGTGGAGGCAGGGACAAAAGAGTGGCACTGAAGCTTTCTTT. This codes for CASSPPWRQGQKSGTEAFF.

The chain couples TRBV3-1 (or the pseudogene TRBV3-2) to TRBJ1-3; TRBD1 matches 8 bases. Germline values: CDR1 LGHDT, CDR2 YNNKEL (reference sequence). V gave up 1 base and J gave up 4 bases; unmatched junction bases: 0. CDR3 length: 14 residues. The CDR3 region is CASSQGTGGNTIYF. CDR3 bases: TGTGCCAGCAGCCAAGGGACAGGGGGAAACACCATATATTTT.

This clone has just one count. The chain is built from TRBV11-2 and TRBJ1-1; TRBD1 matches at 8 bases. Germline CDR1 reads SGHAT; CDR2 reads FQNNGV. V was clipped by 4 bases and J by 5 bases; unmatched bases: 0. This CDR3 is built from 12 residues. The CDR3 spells CASSWTGTEAFF. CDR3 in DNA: TGTGCCAGCAGCTGGACAGGGACTGAAGCTTTCTTT.

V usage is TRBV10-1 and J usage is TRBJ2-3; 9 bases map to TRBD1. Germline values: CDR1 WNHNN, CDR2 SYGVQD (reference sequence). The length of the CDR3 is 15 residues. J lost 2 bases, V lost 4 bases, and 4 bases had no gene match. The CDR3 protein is CASSGGQGATDTQYF. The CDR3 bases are TGCGCCAGCAGTGGGGGACAGGGCGCCACAGATACGCAGTATTTT.

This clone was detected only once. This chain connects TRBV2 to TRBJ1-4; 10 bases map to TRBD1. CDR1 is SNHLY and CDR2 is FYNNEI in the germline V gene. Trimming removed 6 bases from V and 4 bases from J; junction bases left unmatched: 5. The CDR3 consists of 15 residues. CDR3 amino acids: CASRPRTGGNEKLFF. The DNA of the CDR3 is TGTGCCAGCAGACCTAGGACAGGGGGTAATGAAAAACTGTTTTTT.

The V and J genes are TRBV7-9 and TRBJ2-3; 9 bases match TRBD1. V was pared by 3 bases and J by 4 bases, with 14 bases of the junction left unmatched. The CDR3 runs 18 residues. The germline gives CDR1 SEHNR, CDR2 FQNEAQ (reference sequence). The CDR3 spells CASSLGWTGVEAADTQYF. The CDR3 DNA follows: TGTGCCAGCAGCTTGGGGTGGACAGGGGTCGAGGCGGCAGATACGCAGTATTTT.